These 29 T cell receptor beta chains share one sample of origin, sequenced in a study of cytomegalovirus exposure and HLA in healthy donors. Use of 60 Vbeta and 13 Jbeta primers characterized the PCR. This table comes from immunoSEQ multiplex PCR, and its TCRdb copy is limited to in-frame clones, with some not included. Its listing shows about 190,000 clones. The specimen was PBMCs. All receptors derive from a woman aged 25 to 39 in good health and CMV-seropositive.

The V gene is TRBV19, the J gene TRBJ1-5, with TRBD1 identical over 9 bases. Germline CDR1 LNHDA, CDR2 SQIVND (reference sequence). This CDR3 has 15 amino acids. With 7 bases clipped from V and 0 bases from J, the junction kept 4 bases outside the gene matches. The CDR3, as DNA: TGTGCCAGTACGGGGACAGGGTATAGCAATCAGCCCCAGCATTTT. It encodes CASTGTGYSNQPQHF.

This sequence joins TRBV7-9 and TRBJ1-3; TRBD1 might be the D (5 bases). CDR3 length: 16 residues. V was shortened by 4 bases and J by 2 bases, with 15 bases between the two germline ends. The V gene's germline CDR1 is SEHNR and CDR2 FQNEAQ (reference sequence). CDR3 loop: CASSSPEGVAGNTIYF. Written as DNA, the CDR3 is TGTGCCAGCAGCTCCCCAGAAGGGGTAGCTGGAAACACCATATATTTT. The full variable domain, its missing parts supplied by reference TRBV7-9 and TRBJ1-3, is DTGVSQNPRHKITKRGQNVTFRCDPISEHNRLYWYRQTLGQGPEFLTYFQNEAQLEKSRLLSDRFSAERPKGSFSTLEIQRTEQGDSAMYLCASSSPEGVAGNTIYFGEGSWLTVV.

The chain carries TRBV5-1 and TRBJ2-5; D is perhaps TRBD1 (5 bases). With the DNA end fitting TRBJ2-7 better, the J assignment may be wrong. The CDR3 length is 16 residues. The V gene's germline CDR1 is SGHRS and CDR2 YFSETQ. The DNA of the CDR3 is TGCGCCAGCAGCATAACCACAGGTTTTAGCTCCTACGAGCAGTACTTC. This codes for CASSITTGFSSYEQYF.

This rearrangement joins TRBV18 to TRBJ2-3; perhaps TRBD2 as D (5 bases). This CDR3 has 15 amino acids. Trimming shortened V by 2 bases and J by 1 base, and 10 bases separated the two germline ends. Germline-derived CDR1 and CDR2 are KGHSH and LQKENI. CDR3 loop: CASSPGVGGTDTQYF. The CDR3 DNA follows: TGTGCCAGCTCACCAGGAGTGGGAGGCACAGATACGCAGTATTTT.

V gene TRBV5-4 combines with J gene TRBJ2-4, with a tentative D call TRBD1 (7 bases). V was trimmed by 4 bases and J by 5 bases, leaving 19 bases between them. The length of the CDR3 is 16 residues. The V gene's germline CDR1 is SGHNT and CDR2 YYREEE (reference sequence). For the CDR3, the DNA is TGTGCCAGCAGCACCGCGGAACCCAGGGGGGAAAACATTCAGTACTTC. This codes for CASSTAEPRGENIQYF. The full variable domain, its missing parts supplied by reference TRBV5-4 and TRBJ2-4, is ETGVTQSPTHLIKTRGQQVTLRCSSQSGHNTVSWYQQALGQGPQFIFQYYREEENGRGNFPPRFSGLQFPNYSSELNVNALELDDSALYLCASSTAEPRGENIQYFGAGTRLSVL.

The chain combines TRBV5-1 with TRBJ1-3; D call uncertain. The V gene's germline CDR1 is SGHRS and CDR2 YFSETQ. Trimming pared 5 bases from V and 0 bases from J, leaving 6 bases between. The CDR3 runs to 13 residues. This chain's CDR3 is CASRWSSGNTIYF. The CDR3 nucleotides are TGCGCCAGCAGGTGGAGCTCTGGAAACACCATATATTTT. Full variable domain (missing parts from reference TRBV5-1 and TRBJ1-3): KAGVTQTPRYLIKTRGQQVTLSCSPISGHRSVSWYQQTPGQGLQFLFEYFSETQRNKGNFPGRFSGRQFSNSRSEMNVSTLELGDSALYLCASRWSSGNTIYFGEGSWLTVV.

V and J are TRBV5-1 and TRBJ2-2; no clear D. Germline lookup yields CDR1 SGHRS and CDR2 YFSETQ. This CDR3 comprises 13 residues. Trimming pared 4 bases from V and 0 bases from J, leaving 4 bases between. Here the CDR3 reads CASSQANTGELFF. CDR3 coding DNA: TGCGCCAGCAGCCAGGCGAACACCGGGGAGCTGTTTTTT.

V is TRBV7-9 and J is TRBJ2-3; D remains unclear. Germline V lookup: CDR1 SEHNR, CDR2 FQNEAQ (reference sequence). The CDR3 is 17 amino acids. V lost 5 bases to trimming and J lost 2 bases, with 20 bases between them. The CDR3 reads CASSPTSDFYFTDTQYF. In nucleotides, the CDR3 is TGTGCCAGCAGCCCCACGAGCGACTTTTATTTCACAGATACGCAGTATTTT.

This chain joins TRBV7-9 and TRBJ2-2; the match to TRBD1 covers 7 bases. The germline V gene encodes CDR1 SEHNR and CDR2 FQNEAQ (reference sequence). The CDR3 has 17 amino acids. V lost 3 bases and J lost 0; bases outside the gene matches: 7. This CDR3 is CASSFPPGTANTGELFF. CDR3 DNA: TGTGCCAGCAGCTTCCCCCCCGGGACAGCGAACACCGGGGAGCTGTTTTTT.

V and J are TRBV7-2 and TRBJ1-2; TRBD1 agrees at 8 bases. The CDR3 consists of 14 residues. CDR1 is SGHTA, CDR2 FQGNSA, per germline. The junction had 3 bases not matched to a gene; V was cut back by 1 base and J by 5 bases. The CDR3 DNA sequence: TGTGCCAGCAGCTTAGTGGGACAGGTTTATGGCTACACCTTC. This codes for CASSLVGQVYGYTF.

The chain joins TRBV7-6 to TRBJ1-6, with 9 bases matching TRBD1. CDR3 length equals 15 residues. Germline V gene lookup returns CDR1 SGHVS and CDR2 FNYEAQ. J lost 8 bases, V lost 5 bases, and 7 bases had no gene match. CDR3 residues: CASSPRDREDSPLHF. CDR3 coding DNA: TGTGCCAGCAGCCCGCGGGACAGGGAAGATTCACCCCTCCACTTT.

J is TRBJ2-7 and V is TRBV28; D is perhaps TRBD1 (6 bases). This CDR3 contains 16 residues. Trimming left V 3 bases short and J 7 bases short, with 22 bases between. The germline gives CDR1 MDHEN, CDR2 SYDVKM. The CDR3 nucleotides read TGTGCCAGCAGTTTGGCCTTAGGGACACGGAACCGGGAGCAGTACTTC. Translation: CASSLALGTRNREQYF. The variable domain in full, with the rest retrieved from reference TRBV28 and TRBJ2-7, is DVKVTQSSRYLVKRTGEKVFLECVQDMDHENMFWYRQDPGLGLRLIYFSYDVKMKEKGDIPEGYSVSREKKERFSLILESASTNQTSMYLCASSLALGTRNREQYFGPGTRLTVT.

J is TRBJ2-1 and V is TRBV5-1; TRBD2 matches 9 bases. The J segment lost 7 bases and the V segment lost 1 base, leaving 6 bases of the junction unmatched. Per the germline V gene, CDR1 is SGHRS and CDR2 is YFSETQ. This CDR3 region has 15 residues. The CDR3 is CASSLLAGVGNEQFF. CDR3 bases: TGCGCCAGCAGCTTGTTAGCGGGAGTTGGGAATGAGCAGTTCTTC.

The J gene is TRBJ2-7, the V gene TRBV15; no clear D gene. This CDR3 has 16 amino acids. The germline V and J ends were trimmed by 0 bases and 0 bases, with 12 bases remaining between them. Germline CDR1 and CDR2: LNHNV and YYDKDF (reference sequence). The CDR3 loop is CATSRDGGGISYEQYF. The CDR3 coding sequence is TGTGCCACCAGCAGAGACGGCGGTGGTATCTCCTACGAGCAGTACTTC.

V usage is TRBV19 and J usage is TRBJ2-5, with 7 bases identical to TRBD1. The end of the DNA is better explained by TRBJ2-7, so the J call may be wrong. The CDR3 is 14 amino acids. Per the germline V gene, CDR1 is LNHDA and CDR2 is SQIVND (reference sequence). The CDR3 DNA sequence: TGTGCCAGTAGTATTCTGGACAGGTCCTACGAGCAGTACTTC. Its translation is CASSILDRSYEQYF.

The chain uses TRBV10-3 and TRBJ2-1; TRBD2 aligns across 13 bases. Germline-derived CDR1 and CDR2 are ENHRY and SYGVKD. This CDR3 has 15 residues. V trimming: 5 bases; J trimming: 4 bases; junction bases outside the gene matches: 2. This chain's CDR3 is CAISKGLAGYNEQFF. The CDR3 coding sequence is TGTGCCATCAGTAAGGGACTAGCGGGATACAATGAGCAGTTCTTC.

CDR3 loop: CASSHRVEREHEQYF. CDR3 in DNA: TGCGCCAGCAGCCACCGGGTTGAGCGGGAGCACGAGCAGTACTTC. The chain recombines TRBV4-3 with TRBJ2-5; the match to TRBD2 covers 8 bases. The DNA end favors TRBJ2-7, so the J call may be wrong. CDR3 length equals 15 residues. Per germline, CDR1 LGHNA and CDR2 YSLEER.

The CDR3 nucleotides read TGTGCCAGCAGGAGGGACAGTATGAACACTGAAGCTTTCTTT. It translates to CASRRDSMNTEAFF. This chain links TRBV6-1 with TRBJ1-1; TRBD1 matches at 7 bases. Trimming took 6 bases from V and 0 from J; bases not matched to a gene: 4. This CDR3 is built from 14 residues. Germline CDR1 MNHNS, CDR2 SASEGT.

The chain links TRBV5-4 to TRBJ1-2; 7 positions match TRBD1. V was clipped by 6 bases and J by 1 base; unmatched bases: 12. Germline V lookup: CDR1 SGHNT, CDR2 YYREEE (reference sequence). The CDR3 spans 16 residues. The chain's CDR3 is CASNVDRELDNYGYTF. CDR3 in DNA: TGTGCCAGCAACGTCGACAGGGAGTTGGATAACTATGGCTACACCTTC. The full variable domain, rest sourced from reference TRBV5-4 and TRBJ1-2, is ETGVTQSPTHLIKTRGQQVTLRCSSQSGHNTVSWYQQALGQGPQFIFQYYREEENGRGNFPPRFSGLQFPNYSSELNVNALELDDSALYLCASNVDRELDNYGYTFGSGTRLTVV.

The genes are TRBV19 and TRBJ2-3, with a possible D match to TRBD2 (6 bases). V shed 5 bases and J shed 1 base, with 10 bases lying between them. CDR1 LNHDA and CDR2 SQIVND come from the germline V gene (reference sequence). The length of the CDR3 is 14 residues. CDR3 DNA sequence: TGTGCCAGTAGTGAGTGGGGGGGCACAGATACGCAGTATTTT. This sequence encodes CASSEWGGTDTQYF.

The chain links TRBV7-9 to TRBJ2-3, with 10 positions matching TRBD2. Trimming cost V 2 bases and J 2 bases; bases outside gene matches: 7. Germline V gene sequence: CDR1 SEHNR, CDR2 FQNEAQ (reference sequence). This CDR3 spans 17 amino acids. CDR3 residues: CASSLSGLAVNTDTQYF. CDR3 sequence (DNA): TGTGCCAGCAGCTTATCCGGACTAGCGGTAAACACAGATACGCAGTATTTT.

The J gene is TRBJ1-1, the V gene TRBV7-9; D is perhaps TRBD1 (5 bases). The CDR3 contains 16 residues. The ends were cut back, 3 bases at V and 3 bases at J, with 17 bases in the middle. Germline lookup yields CDR1 SEHNR and CDR2 FQNEAQ (reference sequence). The CDR3 DNA follows: TGTGCCAGCAGCTTCTCCCGGGAGCTAGGGGACACTGAAGCTTTCTTT. As protein: CASSFSRELGDTEAFF.

The J gene is TRBJ2-1, the V gene TRBV28; possibly TRBD2 for D (5 bases). V was shortened by 5 bases and J by 7 bases, with 18 bases between the two germline ends. The germline CDR1 and CDR2 sequences are MDHEN and SYDVKM. The CDR3 has 15 amino acids. This CDR3 is CASSNPSGWRNEQFF. DNA of the CDR3: TGTGCCAGCAGTAATCCCTCGGGCTGGAGGAATGAGCAGTTCTTC.

The rearrangement joins TRBV6-5 to TRBJ2-7, with D possibly being TRBD1 (5 bases). Germline CDR1 MNHEY, CDR2 SVGAGI. V was trimmed by 4 bases and J by 2 bases, leaving 12 bases between them. The CDR3 covers 14 residues. In DNA, the CDR3 is TGTGCCAGCAGTTGGCGTTCAGGGCCCTACGAGCAGTACTTC. This translates into CASSWRSGPYEQYF.

The chain employs TRBV7-2 and TRBJ1-2, with D perhaps TRBD1 (5 bases). Trimming took off 5 bases at V and 0 bases at J, with 13 bases between the two ends. Germline values: CDR1 SGHTA, CDR2 FQGNSA. The CDR3 is 15 residues long. CDR3 bases: TGTGCCAGCAGCCCCATTGCGGGGGCTAACTATGGCTACACCTTC. Amino acids: CASSPIAGANYGYTF.

The chain is built from TRBV5-4 and TRBJ2-5, with 8 bases matching TRBD1. The DNA end lines up better with TRBJ2-7; the J call may be wrong. The CDR3 has 13 residues. Germline V gene sequence: CDR1 SGHNT, CDR2 YYREEE (reference sequence). The CDR3 sequence is CASSPGQDYEQYF. The CDR3 DNA reads TGTGCCAGCAGCCCGGGACAGGACTACGAGCAGTACTTC.

With respect to this clone: The sample contains more than one DNA sequence encoding this CDR3. The chain joins TRBV18 to TRBJ2-3; D remains ambiguous. The CDR3 is 15 amino acids. CDR1 is KGHSH, CDR2 LQKENI, per germline. The germline V and J ends were trimmed by 0 bases and 0 bases, with 7 bases remaining between them. CDR3 sequence: CASSPPGQSTDTQYF. CDR3 in DNA: TGTGCCAGCTCACCACCTGGGCAGAGCACAGATACGCAGTATTTT. Based on the CDR3 plus reference TRBV18 and TRBJ2-3, the full variable domain is NAGVMQNPRHLVRRRGQEARLRCSPMKGHSHVYWYRQLPEEGLKFMVYLQKENIIDESGMPKERFSAEFPKEGPSILRIQQVVRGDSAAYFCASSPPGQSTDTQYFGPGTRLTVL.

J is TRBJ2-4 and V is TRBV30, with D perhaps matching TRBD1 (5 bases). CDR3 length equals 15 residues. V shed 1 base and J shed 2 bases, with 12 bases lying between them. CDR1 and CDR2 from the germline V gene are GTSNPN and SVGIG (reference sequence). The CDR3 bases are TGTGCCTGGAGTGGCCCAGGGTTTCCCAAAAACATTCAGTACTTC. Translation gives CAWSGPGFPKNIQYF. Full variable domain (rest looked up from reference TRBV30 and TRBJ2-4): SQTIHQWPATLVQPVGSPLSLECTVEGTSNPNLYWYRQAAGRGLQLLFYSVGIGQISSEVPQNLSASRPQDRQFILSSKKLLLSDSGFYLCAWSGPGFPKNIQYFGAGTRLSVL.

This rearrangement joins TRBV19 to TRBJ2-1, with 10 bases fitting TRBD1. This CDR3 is 15 amino acids long. The ends lost 2 bases at V and 7 bases at J; junction bases unmatched: 5. CDR1 and CDR2 from the germline V gene are LNHDA and SQIVND (reference sequence). Written as DNA, the CDR3 is TGTGCCAGTAGTATATACCGGGACAGGGGTAATGAGCAGTTCTTC. The encoded protein is CASSIYRDRGNEQFF.